This entry lists 3 T cell receptor beta chains sequenced from one sample in a study of human T cells and chemical hapten exposure (dated by TCRdb to the early 2020s). Libraries came from RACE. The run used a NextSeq 500. Through fastp at Q25 and MiXCR, TCRdb rebuilt clones from the public reads, retaining in-frame beta chains. Every distinct CDR3 protein forms one entry, paired with its most common genes and DNA. The sample includes around 340,000 distinct CDR3 sequences, with around 7% observed a single time. 7% to 10% of the sample is in the top ten clones. The time point label for this specimen denotes: patch test 1, 2 weeks after DPC sensitization. The treatment or condition tag for this specimen amounts to: therapeutic diphenylcyclopropenone sensitization with weekly scalp DPC. This specimen consisted of whole blood, obtained in connection with sensitization to the hapten diphenylcyclopropenone (DPC). All receptors derive from a woman under 30 with alopecia areata. Some clones in this sample may be carry-over from other donors' samples.

The chain uses TRBV6-5 and TRBJ1-3; 7 nucleotides align to TRBD1. The CDR3 is made up of 16 amino acids. Per the germline V gene, CDR1 is MNHEY and CDR2 is SVGAGI. The V segment lost 5 bases and the J segment 2 bases; nucleotides outside the gene matches: 9. As DNA, the CDR3 is TGTGCCAGCAGTCCCAGTCCAGGGGGGACTGGAAACACCATATATTTT. This encodes CASSPSPGGTGNTIYF.

The rearrangement uses TRBV7-2 and TRBJ2-7, with 7 bases fitting TRBD2. Germline V CDR1 and CDR2: SGHTA, FQGNSA. This CDR3 region has 15 residues. V shed 4 bases and J 2 bases; nucleotides not matched to a gene: 8. As DNA, the CDR3 is TGTGCCAGCAGCTCGTTAGCGGGTTTTACCTACGAGCAGTACTTC. It codes for CASSSLAGFTYEQYF.

In this sample, this clonotype turned up many times. This chain joins TRBV12-3 or TRBV12-4 and TRBJ2-2; 7 bases fit TRBD1. The CDR3 is 16 amino acids. J lost 3 bases, V lost 7 bases, and 11 bases had no gene match. The CDR3 reads CASTRRGGFDTGELFF. CDR3 nucleotide sequence: TGTGCCAGCACCCGAAGAGGGGGCTTCGACACCGGGGAGCTGTTTTTT.